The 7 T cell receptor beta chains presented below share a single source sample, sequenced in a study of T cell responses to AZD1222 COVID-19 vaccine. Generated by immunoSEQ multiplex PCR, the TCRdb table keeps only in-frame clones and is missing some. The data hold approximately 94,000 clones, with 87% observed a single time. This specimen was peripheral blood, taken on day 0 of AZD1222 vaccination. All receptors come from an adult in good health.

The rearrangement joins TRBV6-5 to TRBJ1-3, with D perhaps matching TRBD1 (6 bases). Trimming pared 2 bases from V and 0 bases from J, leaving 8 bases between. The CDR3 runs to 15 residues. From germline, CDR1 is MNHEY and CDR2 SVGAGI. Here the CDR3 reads CASSYGGGSGNTIYF. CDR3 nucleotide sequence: TGTGCCAGCAGTTACGGGGGCGGCTCTGGAAACACCATATATTTT.

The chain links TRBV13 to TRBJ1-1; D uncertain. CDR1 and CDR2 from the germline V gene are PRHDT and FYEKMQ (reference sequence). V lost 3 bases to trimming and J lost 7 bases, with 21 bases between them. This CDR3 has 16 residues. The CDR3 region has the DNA TGTGCCAGCAGCTTTGGACGGGCGGCCGTTTTGGGTGAAGCTTTCTTT. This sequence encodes CASSFGRAAVLGEAFF.

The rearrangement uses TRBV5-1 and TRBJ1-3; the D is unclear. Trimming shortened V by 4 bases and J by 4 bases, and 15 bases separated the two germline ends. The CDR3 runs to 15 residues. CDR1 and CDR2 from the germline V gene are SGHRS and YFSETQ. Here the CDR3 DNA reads TGCGCCAGCAGCACCTCGACTTTCTCCGGAAACACCATATATTTT. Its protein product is CASSTSTFSGNTIYF.

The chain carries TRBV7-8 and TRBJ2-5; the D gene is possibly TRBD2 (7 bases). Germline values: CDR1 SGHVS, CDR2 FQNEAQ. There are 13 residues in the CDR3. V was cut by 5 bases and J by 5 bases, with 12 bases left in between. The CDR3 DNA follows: TGTGCCAGCAGCCGGGGGGCATGGGAGACCCAGTACTTC. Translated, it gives CASSRGAWETQYF.

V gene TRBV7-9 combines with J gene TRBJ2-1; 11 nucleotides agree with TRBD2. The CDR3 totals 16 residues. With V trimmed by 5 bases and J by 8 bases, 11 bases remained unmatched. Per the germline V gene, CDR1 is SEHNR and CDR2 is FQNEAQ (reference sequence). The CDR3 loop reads CASSPTSGKQGDEQFF. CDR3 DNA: TGTGCCAGCAGCCCGACTAGCGGGAAACAGGGGGATGAGCAGTTCTTC.

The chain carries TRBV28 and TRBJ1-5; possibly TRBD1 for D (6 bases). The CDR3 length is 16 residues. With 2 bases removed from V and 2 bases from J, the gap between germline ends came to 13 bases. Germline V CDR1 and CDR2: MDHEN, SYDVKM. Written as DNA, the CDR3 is TGTGCCAGCAGTTTAGTTGCAGGGGCGGGCAATCAGCCCCAGCATTTT. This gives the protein CASSLVAGAGNQPQHF.

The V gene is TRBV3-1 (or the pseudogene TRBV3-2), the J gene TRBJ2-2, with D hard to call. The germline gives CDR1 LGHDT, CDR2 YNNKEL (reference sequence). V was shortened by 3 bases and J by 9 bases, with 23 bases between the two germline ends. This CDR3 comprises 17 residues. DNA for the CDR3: TGTGCCAGCAGCCACCAGTGCAAGACTGGGTGGATTTGGGAGCTGTTTTTT. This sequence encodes CASSHQCKTGWIWELFF.